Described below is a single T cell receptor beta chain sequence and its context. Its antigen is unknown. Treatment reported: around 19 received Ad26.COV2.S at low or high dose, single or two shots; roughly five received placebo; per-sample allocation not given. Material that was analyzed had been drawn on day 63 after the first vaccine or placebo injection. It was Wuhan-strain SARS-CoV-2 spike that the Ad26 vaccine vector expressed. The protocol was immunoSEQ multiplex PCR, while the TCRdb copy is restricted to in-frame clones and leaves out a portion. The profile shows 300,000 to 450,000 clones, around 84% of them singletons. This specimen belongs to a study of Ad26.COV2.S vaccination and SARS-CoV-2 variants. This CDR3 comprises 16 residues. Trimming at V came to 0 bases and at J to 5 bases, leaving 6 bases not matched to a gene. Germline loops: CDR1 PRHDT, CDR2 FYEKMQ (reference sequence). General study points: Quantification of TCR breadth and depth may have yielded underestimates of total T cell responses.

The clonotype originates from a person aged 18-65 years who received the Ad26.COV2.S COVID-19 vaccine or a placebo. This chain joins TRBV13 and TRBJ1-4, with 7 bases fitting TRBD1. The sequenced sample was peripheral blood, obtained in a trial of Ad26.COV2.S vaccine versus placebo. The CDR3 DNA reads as TGTGCCAGCAGCTTAGGCAAGGGACAGCCCAATGAAAAACTGTTTTTT. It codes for CASSLGKGQPNEKLFF.